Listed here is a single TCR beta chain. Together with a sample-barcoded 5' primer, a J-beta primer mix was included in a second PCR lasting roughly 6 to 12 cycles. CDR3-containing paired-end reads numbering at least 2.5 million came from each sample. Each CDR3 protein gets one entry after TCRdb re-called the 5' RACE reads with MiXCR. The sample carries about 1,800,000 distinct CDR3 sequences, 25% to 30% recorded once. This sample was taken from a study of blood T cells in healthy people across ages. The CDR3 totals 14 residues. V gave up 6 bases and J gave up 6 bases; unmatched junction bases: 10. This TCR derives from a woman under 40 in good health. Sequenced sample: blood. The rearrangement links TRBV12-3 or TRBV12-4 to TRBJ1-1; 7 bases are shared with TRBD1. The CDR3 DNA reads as TGTGCCAGCAGCCCGACAGGGCGTTTGGCTGAAGCTTTCTTT. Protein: CASSPTGRLAEAFF.